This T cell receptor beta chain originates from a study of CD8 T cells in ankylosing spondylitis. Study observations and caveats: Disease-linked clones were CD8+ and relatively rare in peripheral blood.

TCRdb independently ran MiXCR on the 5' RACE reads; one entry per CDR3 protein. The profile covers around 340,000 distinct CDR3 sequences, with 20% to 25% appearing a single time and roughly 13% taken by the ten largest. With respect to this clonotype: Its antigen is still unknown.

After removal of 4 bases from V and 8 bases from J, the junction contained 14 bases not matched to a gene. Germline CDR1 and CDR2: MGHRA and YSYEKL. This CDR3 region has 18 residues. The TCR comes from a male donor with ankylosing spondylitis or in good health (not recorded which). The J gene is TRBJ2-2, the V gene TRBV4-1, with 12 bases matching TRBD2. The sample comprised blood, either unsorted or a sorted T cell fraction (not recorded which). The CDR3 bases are TGCGCCAGCAGCCTGTGGGCCCCTAGCGGGGGGGCCGGAGGGGAGCTGTTTTTT. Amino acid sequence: CASSLWAPSGGAGGELFF.